This entry concerns a single TCR beta chain. It lacks a known antigen. Nothing much larger sits one base from this clone, and base qualities are not available. CDR1 and CDR2 were assigned from the germline V gene as MDHEN and SYDVKM. From its cysteine to its phenylalanine, the CDR3 spans 16 amino acids. The DNA shown is the 48-base CDR3, in frame from base 1. The trim is 5 bases for V and 2 bases for J, with a gap of 18 bases between the germline ends. The donors were included in the validation cohort of 90 to 150 subjects, a group kept apart from the roughly 690-subject first cohort. This entry comes from a study of cytomegalovirus exposure and HLA in healthy donors (dated by TCRdb to about 2017). A note on the overall study: According to a later analysis, the roughly 120 validation repertoires were produced on the same platform as the approximately 620 repertoires of the first cohort. The study aimed to test whether cataloging public T cell receptors could reveal signatures of past pathogen exposure. Besides the first cohort of 500 to 700 subjects, a separate validation cohort made up of roughly 120 different subjects was used. To predict cytomegalovirus infection status, the study brought together high-throughput TCR immunosequencing, statistical association of individual TCRs with disease status, and machine learning.

The paper as a whole reports these results and caveats: While some public TCRs were present in many individuals, most TCR sequences turned up only very rarely across donors. All 120 or so repertoires were used to score co-occurrence in the validation cohort in a later analysis, because that analysis had no HLA typing for the cohort. The classifier was reported to diagnose cytomegalovirus status with high specificity and sensitivity in both the original cohort and the validation cohort. Subsequent analysis determined that TCRs grouped into clusters in the first cohort also showed a tendency toward co-occurrence across the roughly 110 validation repertoires, and 85% to 95% of cluster scores exceeded 0. The study listed 150 to 200 TCR beta chains as associated with cytomegalovirus. The authors suggested that the approach could potentially be extended to other disease states and immunological phenotypes. A few of the identified cytomegalovirus-associated TCR beta chains were confirmed in vitro to be specific for cytomegalovirus antigens.

The library was prepared using the immunoSEQ multiplex PCR assay. On the authors' methods: A statistical classification framework was developed to diagnose cytomegalovirus status using the catalog of TCR beta chain sequences. TCRdb re-hosts the immuneACCESS table, in-frame sequences only. Its copies lack some clones; in the studies checked, an unresolved V gene accounts for under half of them, and the cause for the rest is not known. V and J calls plus clone size are reproduced from that table; the DNA served to infer D and trimming. The sample table shows about 79,000 clones, and roughly 93% are seen once. The top ten clonotypes cover about 3.8% of the sample.

Sequences were obtained from PBMCs. The origin of this receptor is a woman aged 25 to 39 in good health and CMV-seronegative. The chain couples TRBV28 to TRBJ1-2; the D gene is possibly TRBD1, with 6 bases matching. The bases read TGTGCCAGCAGTCCATCCCAGGGGCGCGGGAACTATGGCTACACCTTC. The translation is CASSPSQGRGNYGYTF.